This T cell receptor beta chain comes out of a study of shared clonotypes between healthy human individuals. Study summary: Used for every donor were three CD4 naive, three CD4 memory, two CD8 naive and one CD8 memory plate.

This CDR3 has 15 residues. Germline V gives CDR1 MNHEY, CDR2 SVGAGI. J gave up 1 base and V 8 bases, and 7 bases lay outside the gene matches. This table comes from immunoSEQ multiplex PCR, and its TCRdb copy is limited to in-frame clones, with some not included. The sample consists of about 1.1 million clones, approximately 77% of them appearing once. Study-wide results and limits: The sharing of 4.5% to 5.5% of naive CD4 clonotypes was seen across several donors. Blood was the only sampled material, and tissue repertoires likely differ. Researchers found naive subsets generally carried larger estimated richness than memory subsets.

About this clone: The antigen remains unidentified.

The sample consisted of memory CD4+ T cells from PBMCs. Subset meaning: CD45RA-negative fraction. This clonotype was sampled from a man younger than 35 in good health. Some clones in this sample may be carry-over from other donors' samples. The chain couples TRBV6-5 to TRBJ2-7; TRBD2 matches at 11 bases. CDR3 nucleotide sequence: TGTGCCAGCGAAGGAACTAGCGGGAGTTCCTACGAGCAGTACTTC. The encoded protein is CASEGTSGSSYEQYF.